This T cell receptor (beta chain) comes out of a study of beta chain features in type 1 diabetes. Study-wide points: Comparison showed that naive, central memory and Treg TCRB repertoires appeared more similar among patients than among healthy donors.

Sorting that relied on CD45RO/CCR7/CD25/CD127/CD95/CD27 yielded CD4+ naive, central memory, regulatory and stem cell-like memory cells. Concerning this clone itself: Its antigen is not identified.

Of the isolated RNA, all was reverse transcribed, and so the sequenced material was expressed TCRB transcripts. Only in-frame clones appear in the TCRdb table, and some are missing; sequencing was by immunoSEQ multiplex PCR. The data contain approximately 250,000 clones, over 8.5% of them singletons. The CDR3 consists of 16 residues. The germline gives CDR1 LNHDA, CDR2 SQIVND (reference sequence). The ends were cut back, 5 bases at V and 0 bases at J, with 11 bases in the middle. Source material: naive CD4+ T cells from blood. The rearrangement uses TRBV19 and TRBJ2-6; tentative D call: TRBD1 (5 bases). The TCR sequence derives from a woman aged 18 to 35 in good health. The CDR3 here is CASSARQLSGANVLTF. In DNA, the CDR3 is TGTGCCAGTAGTGCCCGACAGCTCTCTGGGGCCAACGTCCTGACTTTC.